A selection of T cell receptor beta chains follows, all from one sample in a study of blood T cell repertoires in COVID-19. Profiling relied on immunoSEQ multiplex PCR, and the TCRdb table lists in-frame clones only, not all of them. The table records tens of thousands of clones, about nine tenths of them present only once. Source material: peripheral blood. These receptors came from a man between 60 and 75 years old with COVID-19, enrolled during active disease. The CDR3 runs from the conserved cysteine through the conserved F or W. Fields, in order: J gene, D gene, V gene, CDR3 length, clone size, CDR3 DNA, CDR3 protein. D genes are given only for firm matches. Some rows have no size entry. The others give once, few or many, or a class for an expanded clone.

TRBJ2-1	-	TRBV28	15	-	TGTGCCAGCGGTTCGTGGTCAGGGGTTGGCAATGAGCAGTTCTTC	CASGSWSGVGNEQFF
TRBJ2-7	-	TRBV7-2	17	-	TGTGCCAGCAGCTTACATAGGGACAGGACTAGGGTCGGCGAGCAGTACTTC	CASSLHRDRTRVGEQYF
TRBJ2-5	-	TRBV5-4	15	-	TGTGCCAGCAGCTTGTCTTACAGGCAGGGGGAGACCCAGTACTTC	CASSLSYRQGETQYF
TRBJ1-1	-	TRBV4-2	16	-	TGTGCCAGCAGCCCGACGTCGGGGGGGAAGAACACTGAAGCTTTCTTT	CASSPTSGGKNTEAFF
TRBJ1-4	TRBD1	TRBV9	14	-	TGTGCCAGCAGCGTGACAGGGGGCGGTGAAAAACTGTTTTTT	CASSVTGGGEKLFF
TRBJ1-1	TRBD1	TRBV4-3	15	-	TGCGCCAGCAGCCAAGGGACAGGGGGGGTTACTGAAGCTTTCTTT	CASSQGTGGVTEAFF
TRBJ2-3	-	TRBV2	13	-	TGTGCCAGCAGTGGACAGGAGGCAGATACGCAGTATTTT	CASSGQEADTQYF
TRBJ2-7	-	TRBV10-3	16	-	TGTGCCATCAGTGAGTCCGAGCGGTCTCTCTACTACGAGCAGTACTTC	CAISESERSLYYEQYF
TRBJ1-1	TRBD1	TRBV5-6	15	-	TGTGCCAGCAGGCCATGGGACAGGGTGAACACTGAAGCTTTCTTT	CASRPWDRVNTEAFF
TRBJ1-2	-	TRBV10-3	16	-	TGTGCCATCAGTGAAGGTGTGGCATCCCAGGATCATGGCTACACCTTC	CAISEGVASQDHGYTF
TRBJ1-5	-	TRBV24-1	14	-	TGTGCCACCAGTGAGGGGGGAAGCAATCAGCCCCAGCATTTT	CATSEGGSNQPQHF
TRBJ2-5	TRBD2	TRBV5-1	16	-	TGCGCCAGCAGCTTGCTTACTAGCGCAAACCAAGAGACCCAGTACTTC	CASSLLTSANQETQYF
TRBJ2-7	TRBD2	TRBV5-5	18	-	TGTGCCAGCAGGTACCGACTAGCGGGAGGTCCCAGTGGCGACGAGCAGTACTTC	CASRYRLAGGPSGDEQYF
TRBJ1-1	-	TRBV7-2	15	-	TGTGCCAGCAGCTTAGATGGTTCAGCGGACACTGAAGCTTTCTTT	CASSLDGSADTEAFF
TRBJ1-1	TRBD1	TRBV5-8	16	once	TGTGCCAGCAGCTTGGCCGAGACAGGGTGGGCCACTGAAGCTTTCTTT	CASSLAETGWATEAFF
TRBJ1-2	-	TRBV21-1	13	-	TGTGCCAGCAGCAACGAGGACAGATATGGCTACACCTTC	CASSNEDRYGYTF
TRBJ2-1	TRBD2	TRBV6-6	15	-	TGTGCCAGCAGACCGAGCGGGAGCTCCTACAATGAGCAGTTCTTC	CASRPSGSSYNEQFF
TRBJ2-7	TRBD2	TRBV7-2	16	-	TGTGCCAGCAGCTTAGAGGGGCTAGCGGGAACCTACGAGCAGTACTTC	CASSLEGLAGTYEQYF
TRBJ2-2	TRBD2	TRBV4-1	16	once	TGCGCCAGCAGCCAGAAGACTAGCGGTAACACCGGGGAGCTGTTTTTT	CASSQKTSGNTGELFF
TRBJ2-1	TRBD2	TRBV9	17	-	TGTGCCAGCAGCTCCCCCAAGTCTAGCGGGAACAACAATGAGCAGTTCTTC	CASSSPKSSGNNNEQFF
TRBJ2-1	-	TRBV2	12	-	TGTGCCAGCAGGAGGGGGGGGGCTGAGCAGTTCTTC	CASRRGGAEQFF
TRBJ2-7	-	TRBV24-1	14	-	TGTGCCACCAGTGATCGTTACACAGGAGACGAGCAGTACTTC	CATSDRYTGDEQYF
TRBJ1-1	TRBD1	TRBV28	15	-	TGTGCCATCAATTTCCCAGGGGGGCCGAACACTGAAGCTTTCTTT	CAINFPGGPNTEAFF